This TCR beta chain originates from a study of cytomegalovirus exposure and HLA in healthy donors. Whole-study results and caveats: It was reported that the classifier diagnosed cytomegalovirus status with high specificity and sensitivity in both the original and validation cohorts.

The PCR ran on 60 Vbeta and 13 Jbeta primers. Libraries were prepared by immunoSEQ multiplex PCR; TCRdb keeps only in-frame clonotypes and omits some of them. This table holds 110,000 or so clones, around 72% found once. With respect to this clone: What it binds is not known.

The germline gives CDR1 MNHEY, CDR2 SVGAGI. The CDR3 length is 13 residues. V was shortened by 5 bases and J by 4 bases, with 9 bases between the two germline ends. This receptor was identified in a young man in good health and CMV-seronegative. J is TRBJ1-3 and V is TRBV6-5; D is possibly TRBD1 (5 bases). The sample taken for sequencing was PBMCs. CDR3 bases: TGTGCCAGCAGTGAAAGGACAGGAAACACCATATATTTT. It is translated as CASSERTGNTIYF.